These 19 T cell receptor beta chains originate from one sample sequenced in a study of control samples from healthy donors and cancer patients. Only in-frame clones appear in the TCRdb table, and some are missing; sequencing was by immunoSEQ multiplex PCR. The profile shows fewer than 200,000 clones, around 94% of them singletons. Sequencing input: blood. Source of these receptors: a man aged 25 to 40 in good health.

The rearrangement uses TRBV4-2 and TRBJ2-7; the D is unclear. V was pared by 6 bases and J by 0 bases, with 18 bases between. In germline, CDR1 is LGHNA, CDR2 YNFKEQ. This CDR3 has 16 residues. The CDR3 protein is CASSLPRARCSYEQYF. CDR3 nucleotide sequence: TGTGCCAGCAGTCTCCCTAGGGCCAGGTGCTCCTACGAGCAGTACTTC.

The genes are TRBV10-3 and TRBJ1-4, with D perhaps TRBD1 (6 bases). The CDR3 contains 15 residues. Trimming took off 0 bases at V and 8 bases at J, with 13 bases between the two ends. From germline, CDR1 is ENHRY and CDR2 SYGVKD. The CDR3 loop reads CAISESVDRGEKLFF. The CDR3 bases are TGTGCCATCAGTGAGTCAGTGGACAGAGGGGAAAAACTGTTTTTT.

The chain recombines TRBV19 with TRBJ1-5; no clear D gene. This CDR3 region has 12 residues. Trimming took 3 bases from V and 5 from J, leaving 5 bases between them. The germline CDR1 and CDR2 sequences are LNHDA and SQIVND (reference sequence). The CDR3 is CASSIMHQPQHF. DNA for the CDR3: TGTGCCAGTAGTATTATGCATCAGCCCCAGCATTTT.

This clone was seen only a few times. The chain carries TRBV27 and TRBJ1-1; D ambiguous. There are 13 residues in the CDR3. Trimming stripped 0 bases from V and 5 bases from J, with 7 bases between. The germline CDR1 and CDR2 sequences are MNHEY and SMNVEV (reference sequence). CDR3 in amino acids: CASSLSPRTEAFF. The CDR3 DNA sequence: TGTGCCAGCAGTTTATCTCCCAGAACTGAAGCTTTCTTT.

The chain has TRBV28 and TRBJ1-2; 8 bases map to TRBD1. This CDR3 is 14 amino acids long. V shed 4 bases, J shed 4 bases, and the junction held 5 bases outside the gene matches. Germline values: CDR1 MDHEN, CDR2 SYDVKM. CDR3 sequence reads: CASSSSDRVYGYTF. Here the CDR3 DNA reads TGTGCCAGCAGTTCCTCGGACAGGGTCTATGGCTACACCTTC.

V is TRBV4-2 and J is TRBJ2-3, with 7 positions matching TRBD2. Germline values: CDR1 LGHNA, CDR2 YNFKEQ. The CDR3 extends over 15 amino acids. V was pared by 0 bases and J by 3 bases, with 3 bases of the junction left unmatched. The CDR3 DNA reads as TGTGCCAGCAGCCAAGACCCTAGCGGAACAGATACGCAGTATTTT. Its translation is CASSQDPSGTDTQYF.

The chain links TRBV14 to TRBJ2-7; TRBD2 agrees at 11 bases. Germline-derived CDR1 and CDR2 are SGHDN and FVKESK. The CDR3 has 17 amino acids. Trimming cost V 4 bases and J 2 bases; bases outside gene matches: 10. DNA of the CDR3: TGTGCCAGCAGCCCTCCCGGGGGACTAGCGGCTACCTACGAGCAGTACTTC. It is translated as CASSPPGGLAATYEQYF.

CDR3 nucleotides: TGTGCCAGCACCGCACCCGGACAGGGTAGCAATCAGCCCCAGCATTTT. As protein: CASTAPGQGSNQPQHF. The rearrangement joins TRBV28 to TRBJ1-5, with 8 bases fitting TRBD1. The CDR3 runs to 16 residues. Germline-derived CDR1 and CDR2 are MDHEN and SYDVKM. Trimming took 7 bases from V and 0 from J; bases not matched to a gene: 8.

This rearrangement joins TRBV15 to TRBJ1-4; 7 bases fit TRBD1. The trim removed 5 bases at V and 7 bases at J, leaving 10 bases unmatched. Germline V gene data show CDR1 as LNHNV and CDR2 as YYDKDF (reference sequence). The CDR3 is 15 amino acids. The CDR3 region has the DNA TGTGCCACCAGCCCTGACGACAGGGCTGGTGAAAAACTGTTTTTT. As protein: CATSPDDRAGEKLFF.

The V and J genes are TRBV28 and TRBJ2-1; 8 bases match TRBD2. V was pared by 6 bases and J by 1 base, with 8 bases of the junction left unmatched. This CDR3 comprises 16 residues. CDR1 and CDR2 (germline): MDHEN, SYDVKM. CDR3 region: CASSFTTSGSYNEQFF. As DNA, the CDR3 is TGTGCCAGCAGCTTCACTACTAGCGGATCCTACAATGAGCAGTTCTTC.

V gene TRBV24-1 combines with J gene TRBJ2-2, with TRBD2 matching 14 bases. The CDR3 has 17 residues. V gave up 3 bases and J gave up 3 bases; unmatched junction bases: 2. The germline V gene has CDR1 KGHDR and CDR2 SFDVKD. DNA for the CDR3: TGTGCCACCAGTGATCCGGGACTAGCGGGAGACACCGGGGAGCTGTTTTTT. It is translated as CATSDPGLAGDTGELFF.

The V gene is TRBV5-1, the J gene TRBJ2-1, with TRBD1 matching over 12 bases. Germline V gene data show CDR1 as SGHRS and CDR2 as YFSETQ. The CDR3 has 16 residues. The J segment lost 7 bases and the V segment lost 3 bases, leaving 8 bases of the junction unmatched. CDR3 nucleotide sequence: TGCGCCAGCAGCTCCCAGGGGACAGGGGGCGGGAATGAGCAGTTCTTC. It codes for CASSSQGTGGGNEQFF.

In this sample, this clone turned up once. V gene TRBV28 combines with J gene TRBJ2-1, with 8 bases fitting TRBD2. The CDR3 extends over 15 amino acids. Germline-derived CDR1 and CDR2 are MDHEN and SYDVKM. With V trimmed by 2 bases and J by 8 bases, 8 bases remained unmatched. Written as DNA, the CDR3 is TGTGCCAGCAGTTTACTCTCCCTAGCGGGCGATGAGCAGTTCTTC. Translating gives CASSLLSLAGDEQFF.

The chain combines TRBV7-2 with TRBJ2-7; D may correspond to TRBD1 or TRBD2 (5 bases each). Trimming pared 5 bases from V and 7 bases from J, leaving 12 bases between. The CDR3 is 12 amino acids. Germline lookup yields CDR1 SGHTA and CDR2 FQGNSA. This chain's CDR3 is CASSPRGGEQYF. Written as DNA, the CDR3 is TGTGCCAGCAGCCCGAGGGGCGGGGAGCAGTACTTC.

The gene calls are TRBV27 and TRBJ2-7, with 8 nucleotides matching TRBD1. With 6 bases clipped from V and 2 bases from J, the junction kept 6 bases outside the gene matches. The CDR3 length is 14 residues. Germline V gene sequence: CDR1 MNHEY, CDR2 SMNVEV (reference sequence). The CDR3 region is CASRLDRATYEQYF. CDR3 in DNA: TGTGCCAGCAGGTTGGACAGGGCGACCTACGAGCAGTACTTC.

V usage is TRBV28 and J usage is TRBJ1-1; D gene ambiguous. This CDR3 spans 16 amino acids. The germline V gene has CDR1 MDHEN and CDR2 SYDVKM. V was pared by 1 base and J by 4 bases, with 16 bases between. The CDR3 DNA follows: TGTGCCAGCAGTTTATTCAGGACTGACCCCACCACTGAAGCTTTCTTT. It encodes CASSLFRTDPTTEAFF.

The CDR3 protein is CASSAAGGNTQYF. The DNA of the CDR3 is TGCGCCAGCAGTGCAGCGGGAGGCAATACGCAGTATTTT. V is TRBV10-1 and J is TRBJ2-3; 9 positions agree with TRBD2. V shed 4 bases, J shed 7 bases, and the junction held 3 bases outside the gene matches. The CDR3 covers 13 residues. Germline V gene sequence: CDR1 WNHNN, CDR2 SYGVQD (reference sequence).

The chain recombines TRBV24-1 with TRBJ2-2; 7 bases line up with TRBD2. This CDR3 region has 16 residues. Looked up from germline, CDR1 is KGHDR and CDR2 is SFDVKD. V lost 0 bases, J lost 7 bases, and 7 bases stayed unmatched. CDR3 DNA: TGTGCCACCAGTGATTTGAGGGAGGGCCGAGGCGGGGAGCTGTTTTTT. Translated, it gives CATSDLREGRGGELFF.

The V call is TRBV7-2, the J call TRBJ1-3; weak D call: TRBD1 (6 bases). The CDR3 totals 14 residues. The V and J ends lost 1 base and 4 bases respectively, with 8 bases between them. CDR1 and CDR2 from the germline V gene are SGHTA and FQGNSA. CDR3 protein: CASSLGRGGNTIYF. For the CDR3, the DNA is TGTGCCAGCAGCTTAGGCAGGGGAGGAAACACCATATATTTT.